The rows below give T cell receptor beta chains drawn from one sample of a study of cytomegalovirus exposure and HLA in healthy donors. Clones were read by immunoSEQ multiplex PCR, and TCRdb kept only the in-frame ones, dropping some. This table has approximately 190,000 clones, around 81% appearing once. Material: PBMCs. The receptors shown here come from a woman under 30 in good health and CMV-seropositive. CDR3s include the opening cysteine and the closing phenylalanine or tryptophan. D genes are given only for firm matches. Only part of the rows carry a size: once, few, many, or a class if the clone is expanded.

CDR3aa	CDR3nt	v_gene	d_gene	j_gene	abundance
CASSYQGIANQPQHF	TGTGCCAGCAGTTACCAGGGGATCGCCAATCAGCCCCAGCATTTT	TRBV6-5	NA	TRBJ1-5	NA
CASSEKVAGSTDTQYF	TGTGCCAGCAGTGAAAAGGTAGCGGGGAGCACAGATACGCAGTATTTT	TRBV6-1	TRBD2	TRBJ2-3	NA
CAWTPEGGELFF	TGTGCCTGGACCCCTGAGGGCGGGGAGCTGTTTTTT	TRBV30	NA	TRBJ2-2	NA
CASSAGLSYEQYF	TGCGCCAGCAGTGCGGGACTCTCCTACGAGCAGTACTTC	TRBV10-1	NA	TRBJ2-7	once
CASSQYLGGLAGGRETQYF	TGCGCCAGCAGCCAGTACTTGGGGGGACTAGCGGGGGGCCGAGAGACCCAGTACTTC	TRBV4-3	TRBD2	TRBJ2-5	NA
CASSFFGLGKNEQFF	TGTGCCAGCAGCTTCTTTGGACTGGGCAAGAATGAGCAGTTCTTC	TRBV11-2	NA	TRBJ2-1	NA
CASSLGRGPTDTQYF	TGCGCCAGCAGCTTGGGGCGGGGCCCCACAGATACGCAGTATTTT	TRBV5-1	NA	TRBJ2-3	NA
CATSGALDTQYF	TGTGCCACCAGCGGTGCACTAGATACGCAGTATTTT	TRBV15	NA	TRBJ2-3	NA
CASSPHFGPQHF	TGTGCCAGCAGCCCTCATTTCGGGCCCCAGCATTTT	TRBV7-9	NA	TRBJ1-5	NA
CASSFYRGLYGYTF	TGTGCCAGCAGCTTCTACAGGGGGCTTTATGGCTACACCTTC	TRBV5-6	TRBD1	TRBJ1-2	NA
CASTSREKLFF	TGTGCCAGCACCTCCAGGGAAAAACTGTTTTTT	TRBV28	NA	TRBJ1-4	NA
CASKSSRGTNEKLFF	TGTGCCAGCAAATCATCGAGAGGAACTAATGAAAAACTGTTTTTT	TRBV2	NA	TRBJ1-4	NA